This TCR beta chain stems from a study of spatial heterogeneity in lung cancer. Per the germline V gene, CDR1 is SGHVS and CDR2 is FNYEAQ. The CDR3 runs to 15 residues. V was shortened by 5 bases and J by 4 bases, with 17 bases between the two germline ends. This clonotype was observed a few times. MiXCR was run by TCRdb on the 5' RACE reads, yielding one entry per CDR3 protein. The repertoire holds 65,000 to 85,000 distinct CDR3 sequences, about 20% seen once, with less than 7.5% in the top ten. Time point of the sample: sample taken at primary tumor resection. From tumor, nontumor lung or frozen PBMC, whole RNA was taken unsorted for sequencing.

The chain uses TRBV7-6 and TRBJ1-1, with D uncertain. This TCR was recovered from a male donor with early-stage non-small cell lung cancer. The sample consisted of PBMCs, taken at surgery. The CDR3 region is CASSPPRQAATEAFF. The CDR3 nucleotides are TGTGCCAGCAGCCCTCCTCGCCAGGCGGCCACTGAAGCTTTCTTT.